These T cell receptor beta chains were read from a single sample in a study of CD8+CD57+ T cells in acquired aplastic anemia. Using its own MiXCR run on the reads, TCRdb lists one record per CDR3 protein. Here the sample spans about 210,000 distinct CDR3 sequences, 34% being singletons. Sequencing was done on a sample of sorted CD4+, CD8+, or CD8+CD57+ T cells (not recorded which) from PBMCs. Receptors were obtained from a human donor in good health, serving as a control. Each CDR3 is given with its conserved first and last residue. A D gene is named only where the DNA matches it firmly. Some rows have no size entry. The others give once, few or many, or a class for an expanded clone.

j_gene | d_gene | abundance | v_gene | CDR3nt | CDR3aa
TRBJ2-7 | NA | many | TRBV4-2 | TGTGCCAGCAGCCAAGAATCAGGATTCGGCTCCTACGAGCAGTACTTC | CASSQESGFGSYEQYF
TRBJ2-3 | TRBD1 | NA | TRBV15 | TGTGCCACCAGCAGCCGACAGGGTTCCGGTTCGCAGTATTTT | CATSSRQGSGSQYF
TRBJ2-3 | NA | many | TRBV19 | TGTGCCAGTAGTATGGGACAGGGCGGGGGGCGGAGGACTGGGACGCAGTATTTT | CASSMGQGGGRRTGTQYF
TRBJ1-1 | NA | NA | TRBV7-9 | TGTGCCAGCAGCCCCCCATCAGTTGGGAACACTGAAGCTTTCTTT | CASSPPSVGNTEAFF
TRBJ2-7 | NA | NA | TRBV7-8 | TGTGCCAGCAGCTCGCCCTTGGGGGTGCGGCGCGAGCAGTACTTC | CASSSPLGVRREQYF
TRBJ1-3 | NA | once | TRBV15 | TGTGCCACCAGCAGAGATCGGGGCCTATATAACACCATATATTTT | CATSRDRGLYNTIYF
TRBJ2-7 | NA | few | TRBV15 | TGTGCCACCAGTCCGTCCGGGGTCTCCTACGAGCAGTACTTC | CATSPSGVSYEQYF
TRBJ2-5 | TRBD1 | once | TRBV29-1 | TGCAGCGTAGGCAACAGGGGGCGAGGGGAGACCCAGTACTTC | CSVGNRGRGETQYF
TRBJ2-1 | TRBD2 | NA | TRBV4-2 | TGTGCCAGCAGCCAATCTAGCGGGGGGACAAGCTCCTACAATGAGCAGTTCTTC | CASSQSSGGTSSYNEQFF
TRBJ1-1 | NA | NA | TRBV30 | TGTGCCTGGAGTGTAGTTGAGGGGCACACTGAAGCTTTCTTT | CAWSVVEGHTEAFF
TRBJ2-7 | NA | NA | TRBV7-9 | TGTGCCAGCAGCGTCAATCGGGAGCAGTACTTC | CASSVNREQYF
TRBJ2-5 | NA | few | TRBV2 | TGTGCCAGCAGTATGGGGCAAGGCAATCAGCCCCAGTACTTC | CASSMGQGNQPQYF
TRBJ1-1 | TRBD1 | NA | TRBV6-5 | TGTGCCAGCAGTTACGTAGGACAGGAAACTGAAGCTTTCTTT | CASSYVGQETEAFF
TRBJ2-1 | NA | few | TRBV7-2 | TGTGCCAGCAGCAGGACAGATGAGTGGAATGAGCAGTTCTTC | CASSRTDEWNEQFF
TRBJ2-2 | NA | once | TRBV10-3 | TGTGCCGGTCAGGGGAACACCGGGGAGCTGTTTTTT | CAGQGNTGELFF
TRBJ1-6 | NA | NA | TRBV12-3/TRBV12-4 | TGTGCCAGCAGCCATGCCAATGGGGGGAAACTCCACTTT | CASSHANGGKLHF
TRBJ1-2 | NA | few | TRBV18 | TGTGCCAGCTCACCATCGAAGGAATCTGGCTACACCTTC | CASSPSKESGYTF
TRBJ2-7 | NA | many | TRBV6-1 | TGTGCCAGCAGTCGAACCGGGACCCGAGGATACGAGCAGTACTTC | CASSRTGTRGYEQYF
TRBJ2-3 | TRBD2 | many | TRBV20-1 | TGCAGTGCTGCTATAGCGGGAGTATCGGATACGCAGTATTTT | CSAAIAGVSDTQYF
TRBJ2-5 | TRBD1 | NA | TRBV2 | TGTGCCAGCAAATGGGACAGGAGCCAAGAGACCCAGTACTTC | CASKWDRSQETQYF
TRBJ1-1 | TRBD1 | NA | TRBV5-4 | TGTGCCAGCAGCTTTCTACAGGGGACTCTGAACACTGAAGCTTTCTTT | CASSFLQGTLNTEAFF
TRBJ2-4 | TRBD1 | few | TRBV19 | TGTGCCAGTAGTATAGGGGGACAGGGGGCTAAAAACATTCAGTACTTC | CASSIGGQGAKNIQYF
TRBJ1-2 | NA | many | TRBV7-8 | TGTGCCAGCAGCAAATTGAGTTCGGGCTATGGCTACACCTTC | CASSKLSSGYGYTF
TRBJ2-2 | NA | NA | TRBV6-7 | TGTGCCAGCACCATACGGAGCGAGGCCGGGGAGCTGTTTTTT | CASTIRSEAGELFF
TRBJ1-2 | TRBD1 | NA | TRBV29-1 | TGCAGCGTTACGGACAGGCATGGCTACACCTTC | CSVTDRHGYTF
TRBJ2-1 | TRBD2 | many | TRBV2 | TGTGCCAGCAGAGACCGCGGGGGGGCCTACAATGAGCAGTTCTTC | CASRDRGGAYNEQFF
TRBJ2-3 | NA | many | TRBV20-1 | TGCAGTGCGACCGGACCGCAAACAGATACGCAGTATTTT | CSATGPQTDTQYF
TRBJ2-3 | NA | few | TRBV7-8 | TGTGCCAGCAGCCTCTACTCACCCCGGGGCACAGATACGCAGTATTTT | CASSLYSPRGTDTQYF
TRBJ1-2 | TRBD1 | many | TRBV2 | TGTGCCAGCAGTGAAGCAGGGACAGGGACGGGCTACACCTTC | CASSEAGTGTGYTF
TRBJ2-1 | NA | many | TRBV2 | TGTGCCAGCAGTGAACTAGGGGTTGGATCCTACAATGAGCAGTTCTTC | CASSELGVGSYNEQFF
TRBJ1-2 | NA | NA | TRBV4-1 | TGCGCCAGCAGCCAAGCCGGGCAGGGAGGTCAGTATGGCTACACCTTC | CASSQAGQGGQYGYTF
TRBJ1-2 | NA | NA | TRBV29-1 | TGCAGCGTGCGGGACGGATTCTATGGCTACACCTTC | CSVRDGFYGYTF
TRBJ2-1 | TRBD2 | many | TRBV10-2 | TGCGCCAGCAGTGCCTCTAGCGGGGGTTACAATGAGCAGTTCTTC | CASSASSGGYNEQFF
TRBJ2-7 | NA | many | TRBV19 | TGTGCCAGTAGTACAACAGGACAGACCTACGAGCAGTACTTC | CASSTTGQTYEQYF
TRBJ2-7 | NA | many | TRBV7-9 | TGTGCCAGCAGAAGGGCAGCCGACTACGAGCAGTACTTC | CASRRAADYEQYF
TRBJ1-1 | NA | many | TRBV7-3 | TGTGCCAGCAGCTTAGAAGGGGTTCGGACTGAAGCTTTCTTT | CASSLEGVRTEAFF
TRBJ2-1 | NA | NA | TRBV18 | TGTGCCAGCTCGCCCGGTATGTGGCAGTTCTTC | CASSPGMWQFF
TRBJ1-2 | NA | many | TRBV7-9 | TGTGCCAGCAGCTTTGGGCCGGGACTTTATGGCTACACCTTC | CASSFGPGLYGYTF
TRBJ2-3 | TRBD2 | NA | TRBV4-1 | TGCGCCAGCAGCCCGAAACCTTATCTCCGGGGGGAACAAGATACGCAGTATTTT | CASSPKPYLRGEQDTQYF
TRBJ2-1 | NA | once | TRBV12-3/TRBV12-4 | TGTGCCAGCACCGAAAGCGCCGCCGGGTCCGACAATGAGCAGTTCTTC | CASTESAAGSDNEQFF
TRBJ2-7 | TRBD2 | NA | TRBV11-2 | TGTGCCCACCGAAGCCGGGGGGGGCGCGAGCAGTACTTC | CAHRSRGGREQYF
TRBJ2-3 | NA | few | TRBV9 | TGTGCCAGCAGCAAAGGAGGGACCGCAACGGCAGATACGCAGTATTTT | CASSKGGTATADTQYF
TRBJ2-2 | NA | NA | TRBV2 | TGTGCCAGCAGTTTAATTCGGGGGATGGGCACCGGGGAGCTGTTTTTT | CASSLIRGMGTGELFF
TRBJ1-2 | TRBD1 | many | TRBV20-1 | TGCAGTGGAAGGGACAGGAAATCTAACTATGGCTACACCTTC | CSGRDRKSNYGYTF
TRBJ2-7 | NA | NA | TRBV4-1 | TGCGCCAGCAGCCAAGCGTTCCCCGGGTCCTACGAGCAGTACTTC | CASSQAFPGSYEQYF